This T cell receptor beta chain is from a study of shared clonotypes between healthy human individuals. Method: immunoSEQ multiplex PCR; TCRdb's copy keeps in-frame clones and lacks some. Among millions of clones listed, approximately 94% were seen once. This clone was recorded a few times. Its antigen remains unidentified. In the naive CD8 group, cells lacked CD45RO and were positively selected for CCR7, so terminally differentiated effector memory CD45RA+ cells were left out. The donor cohort consisted entirely of Caucasian adults residing in Nashville, Tennessee. V gave up 0 bases and J gave up 4 bases, with 11 bases separating them. Germline loops: CDR1 WNHNN, CDR2 SYGVQD (reference sequence). CDR3 length: 15 residues. Overall study findings and caveats: With few donors, the genetic and exposure-history diversity represented was limited.

The clonotype comes from a man aged 18 to 35 in good health. The rearrangement links TRBV10-1 to TRBJ2-3, with D tentatively TRBD2 (6 bases). Source material: naive CD8+ T cells sorted from blood. Written as DNA, the CDR3 is TGCGCCAGCAGTGAGTCTGAGCGGGTGGCAGATACGCAGTATTTT. Encoded protein: CASSESERVADTQYF.